This TCR beta chain comes out of a study of T-cell memory formation after mild COVID-19. Study-wide results and limits: The study detected some responding clones in pre-infection memory, suggesting cross-reactive memory joined.

Researchers used 5'RACE with constant-segment primers to make TCR alpha and TCR beta cDNA libraries that carry sample barcodes and UMIs. TCRdb re-derived calls from the 5' RACE reads in MiXCR, one entry per CDR3 protein. The sample has around 440,000 distinct CDR3 sequences, roughly 20% seen once. A few counts support this clonotype. As yet, its antigen is unknown. The germline gives CDR1 SGDLS, CDR2 YYNGEE. This CDR3 comprises 15 residues. Trimming took off 3 bases at V and 0 bases at J, with 12 bases between the two ends. What was sequenced was PBMCs or a T cell subset sorted from them (not recorded which). This sequence originates from an adult woman who had mild COVID-19 (a few samples of this study predate the infection). Cell type and time point are not known. This rearrangement joins TRBV9 to TRBJ1-1; a weak D match, TRBD1 (6 bases). The CDR3 is CASSDQQGMNTEAFF. The DNA of the CDR3 is TGTGCCAGCAGCGACCAACAGGGTATGAACACTGAAGCTTTCTTT.